Below are 8 T cell receptor beta chains sequenced from a single sample in a study of Graves' ophthalmopathy and Graves' hyperthyroidism. As the template, RNA transcripts were used to amplify TCR beta CDR3 regions. Second-round multiplex PCR came after a first-round RT-PCR that employed HTBI primers. TCRdb processed the multiplex PCR reads anew with MiXCR; each CDR3 protein has one entry. The repertoire holds about 550,000 distinct CDR3 sequences, with about two fifths as singletons. The sequencing sample was made of peripheral blood or thyroid tissue (not recorded which). Source of these receptors: an adult man with Graves' hyperthyroidism.

Only a few counts were recorded for this clonotype. This chain joins TRBV24-1 and TRBJ1-5, with D perhaps matching TRBD1 (5 bases). There are 14 residues in the CDR3. CDR1 is KGHDR and CDR2 is SFDVKD in the germline V gene. The germline V and J ends were trimmed by 3 bases and 3 bases, with 8 bases remaining between them. The CDR3 sequence: CATSDLGPNQPQHF. The CDR3 coding sequence is TGTGCCACCAGTGATCTGGGACCCAATCAGCCCCAGCATTTT.

V and J are TRBV27 and TRBJ1-1; D is undetermined. Germline V gene data show CDR1 as MNHEY and CDR2 as SMNVEV (reference sequence). The V end lost 2 bases, the J end lost 1 base, and 8 bases lay between the germline ends. The CDR3 spans 14 residues. The CDR3 nucleotides read TGTGCCAGCAGTTTAAATGGAGGGAACACTGAAGCTTTCTTT. It translates to CASSLNGGNTEAFF.

With respect to this clonotype: Since the CDR3 does not end with the conserved phenylalanine or tryptophan, this likely comes from a read error. The CDR3 region is CASSLGRGDRYTL. The CDR3 DNA reads as TGTGCCAGCAGTTTAGGAAGGGGGGATCGCTACACCCTC. The chain uses TRBV12-3 or TRBV12-4 and TRBJ1-2; a possible D gene is TRBD1 (6 bases). V was shortened by 1 base and J by 9 bases, with 12 bases between the two germline ends. This CDR3 spans 13 amino acids.

Comment on this clonotype: One base away lies a much larger clone, so this may be a sequencing read error. The gene calls are TRBV5-6 and TRBJ2-5; D remains unclear. Germline V gene sequence: CDR1 SGHDT, CDR2 YYEEEE. The CDR3 extends over 13 amino acids. The DNA of the CDR3 is TGTGCCGGCAGCCTACGGATCCAAGAGACCCAGTACTTC. Residues: CAGSLRIQETQYF.

This clonotype was counted many times. This rearrangement joins TRBV2 to TRBJ1-1, with a tentative D call TRBD1 (5 bases). This CDR3 spans 15 amino acids. Germline V gene lookup returns CDR1 SNHLY and CDR2 FYNNEI. Trimming took off 7 bases at V and 1 base at J, with 16 bases between the two ends. The CDR3 here is CASKVRQMGNTEAFF. The CDR3, as DNA: TGTGCCAGCAAGGTCAGACAGATGGGGAACACTGAAGCTTTCTTT.

This chain joins TRBV20-1 and TRBJ2-7; D may be TRBD2 (6 bases). V lost 1 base, J lost 1 base, and 11 bases lay in between. The CDR3 is made up of 14 amino acids. Germline CDR1 and CDR2: DFQATT and SNEGSKA (reference sequence). The DNA of the CDR3 is TGCAGTGCTAGAGGCGGGGCCTTTTCCTACGAGCAGTACTTC. Translated, it gives CSARGGAFSYEQYF.

This clonotype showed up many times. The CDR3 DNA is TGTGCCAGCAGCCCTAGGGGGGGCATGACGGATGGCTACACCTTC. Protein sequence: CASSPRGGMTDGYTF. The chain carries TRBV6-5 and TRBJ1-2; perhaps TRBD1 as D (6 bases). This CDR3 is 15 amino acids long. Trimming removed 6 bases at V and 6 bases at J, with 20 bases between. Per the germline V gene, CDR1 is MNHEY and CDR2 is SVGAGI.

V and J are TRBV27 and TRBJ1-6; 7 positions match TRBD1. Germline V gene sequence: CDR1 MNHEY, CDR2 SMNVEV (reference sequence). This CDR3 comprises 15 residues. V was clipped by 6 bases and J by 5 bases; unmatched bases: 7. The DNA of the CDR3 is TGTGCCAGCAGGCCCCGAACAGGGGATAATTCACCCCTCCACTTT. It is translated as CASRPRTGDNSPLHF.